The text below deals with one T cell receptor beta chain. There are 14 residues in the CDR3. V shed 5 bases and J shed 0 bases, with 8 bases lying between them. CDR1 is MNHEY, CDR2 SVGAGI, per germline. This sample stems from a study of OX40 agonist ivuxolimab in advanced cancers. The protocol was immunoSEQ multiplex PCR, while the TCRdb copy is restricted to in-frame clones and leaves out a portion. The table lists some 81,000 clones, 80% to 90% of them singletons, with approximately 6.2% in the top ten. The rearrangement joins TRBV6-5 to TRBJ1-5; possibly TRBD1 for D (5 bases). The sample was CD4+ or CD8+ T cells sorted from blood, taken in a trial of the OX40 agonist ivuxolimab. The sequence derives from an adult with an advanced solid tumor such as melanoma, head and neck, liver or kidney cancer. CDR3 sequence (DNA): TGTGCCAGCAGTGACAGCGATAGCAATCAGCCCCAGCATTTT. Translating gives CASSDSDSNQPQHF.